This T cell receptor (beta chain) was observed in a study of blood T cell repertoires in COVID-19. Study-level background: COVID-19 samples collected from the United States, Italy and Spain covered acute and convalescent phases. T cells, B-cell-depleted T cells, or PBMCs provided the cDNA or gDNA that served as material.

V lost 2 bases and J 1 base, leaving 11 bases between the germline ends. CDR1 MNHEY and CDR2 SMNVEV come from the germline V gene (reference sequence). The CDR3 is made up of 15 amino acids. Study processing details: By means of reference gene primer amplification, nucleated cell counts were estimated. Only in-frame clones appear in the TCRdb table, and some are missing; sequencing was by immunoSEQ multiplex PCR. V and J calls and clone size are copied from that table; D and trimming were computed from the DNA. The repertoire includes about 90,000 clones, less than 85% of them detected once, and approximately 10% sits in the top ten.

The genes are TRBV27 and TRBJ1-1; a weak D match, TRBD1 (6 bases). Sequencing used peripheral blood. This TCR was sampled from a woman aged 65 to 85 with acute or convalescent COVID-19. CDR3 sequence: CASSLQQGPNTEAFF. The CDR3 nucleotides are TGTGCCAGCAGTTTACAGCAGGGGCCGAACACTGAAGCTTTCTTT.